The TCR beta chain under discussion was sequenced for a study of blood T cell repertoires in COVID-19. Overall study: The United States, Italy and Spain provided the acute and convalescent COVID-19 samples.

Profiled with immunoSEQ multiplex PCR; TCRdb holds only in-frame clones, not every one. The sample lists approximately 64,000 clones, 88% occurring once. In germline, CDR1 is SGHTA, CDR2 FQGNSA. The CDR3 sequence is 12 residues long. V shed 8 bases and J shed 4 bases, with 9 bases lying between them. This clone was observed once. Sequencing used peripheral blood. This rearrangement joins TRBV7-2 to TRBJ2-1; a possible D gene is TRBD2 (6 bases). The clonotype was recovered from a woman aged 55-70 years with COVID-19, enrolled during active disease. Written as DNA, the CDR3 is TGTGCCAGCCGGGCGGGGTACAATGAGCAGTTCTTC. Encoded protein: CASRAGYNEQFF.